Detailed here is one TCR beta chain. Trimming shortened V by 6 bases and J by 7 bases, and 13 bases separated the two germline ends. Germline loops: CDR1 MNHEY, CDR2 SVGAGI. The CDR3 is 14 amino acids. This table comes from immunoSEQ multiplex PCR, and its TCRdb copy is limited to in-frame clones, with some not included. The sample spans fewer than 200,000 clones; the ten largest clones claim 2% to 2.5%. The data stem from a study of control samples from healthy donors and cancer patients. The clonotype was recovered from a woman aged 25-40 years in good health. The genes are TRBV6-5 and TRBJ1-6, with a tentative D call TRBD1 (5 bases). The sequenced material came from blood. CDR3 DNA sequence: TGTGCCAGCAGCCGCGGGGGTATGAATTCACCCCTCCACTTT. Protein: CASSRGGMNSPLHF.